The entry below describes one TCR beta chain. The antigen remains undetermined. This record comes from a study of OX40 agonist ivuxolimab in advanced cancers. The overall study: Eligibility admitted prior anti-PD-1, anti-PD-L1 or anti-CTLA-4 therapy; 40% had some. Study outcomes and limitations: Relatively little clonal expansion, among the lowest observed, appeared in partial responders at 0.1-3.0 mg/kg. Which antigen the expanded peripheral T cells recognized is unknown. At doses 0.1 to 3.0 mg/kg, CD4+ and CD8+ clones expanded.

Repertoires were generated with immunoSEQ multiplex PCR, while TCRdb's copy carries only in-frame clones and drops some. The top ten clones hold under 3% of a sample with around 75,000 clones, 80% to 90% of them seen once. The sequence was obtained from an adult with an advanced solid tumor such as melanoma, head and neck, liver or kidney cancer. This sample comprised CD4+ or CD8+ T cells sorted from blood, obtained in a trial of the OX40 agonist ivuxolimab.

In DNA, the CDR3 is TGCGCCAGCAGCTTGGCCGACAGGGGGCGCGGGGAAAAACTGTTTTTT. Amino acid sequence: CASSLADRGRGEKLFF. This chain joins TRBV5-1 and TRBJ1-4; TRBD1 aligns across 10 bases. Germline V lookup: CDR1 SGHRS, CDR2 YFSETQ. Trimming took 0 bases from V and 8 from J; bases not matched to a gene: 7. This CDR3 has 16 residues.